The 13 T cell receptor beta chains below all came from one sample that was sequenced in a study of T cell clonality in common variable immunodeficiency. Study results and caveats: In common variable immunodeficiency, TCR beta chains reportedly carried fewer deletions and N-nucleotide insertions.

Clones were read by immunoSEQ multiplex PCR, and TCRdb kept only the in-frame ones, dropping some. Altogether tens of thousands of clones were found in the sample, and no singletons occur. Their specific antigens are unknown. The source material was peripheral blood mononuclear cells. The receptors stem from a human donor with common variable immunodeficiency.

In this sample, this clone turned up many times. The observed sequence ends 3 residues before the CDR3 terminus, with the missing tail filled in from the germline J gene. V gene TRBV7-2 combines with J gene TRBJ2-1; TRBD2 matches 7 bases. This CDR3 is 15 amino acids long. Germline lookup yields CDR1 SGHTA and CDR2 FQGNSA. The trim removed 8 bases at V and 3 bases at J, leaving 10 bases unmatched. CDR3 sequence: CASRPWEGLYNEQFF. The sequenced part of the CDR3 DNA is TGTGCCAGCCGACCCTGGGAGGGACTCTACAATGAG. Filled out from reference TRBV7-2 and TRBJ2-1, the complete variable domain reads GAGVSQSPSNKVTEKGKDVELRCDPISGHTALYWYRQSLGQGLEFLIYFQGNSAPDKSGLPSDRFSAERTGGSVSTLTIQRTQQEDSAVYLCASRPWEGLYNEQFFGPGTRLTVL.

In this sample, this clone turned up many times. The read is 3 residues too short to cover the CDR3 end, so that end is filled in from the germline J gene. The V and J genes are TRBV19 and TRBJ2-7; 7 bases are shared with TRBD1. The germline V gene encodes CDR1 LNHDA and CDR2 SQIVND (reference sequence). The trim removed 1 base at V and 6 bases at J, leaving 3 bases unmatched. This CDR3 region has 13 residues. The CDR3 is CASSIVTGREQYF. Incomplete CDR3 DNA: TGTGCCAGTAGTATAGTGACAGGGCGCGAG.

This clone was seen repeatedly, ten times or more. The read ends 3 residues shy of where the CDR3 ends; the end is completed using the germline J gene. The V and J genes are TRBV6-2 or TRBV6-3 and TRBJ2-2; the match to TRBD2 covers 8 bases. V dropped 5 bases and J dropped 3; count of bases not matched to a gene: 5. The CDR3 has 15 residues. Germline values: CDR1 MNHEY, CDR2 SVGEGT. CDR3 DNA, as far as it was read: TGTGCCAGCAGTATCGGGGGGGCATACACCGGGGAG. Translated: CASSIGGAYTGE. The whole CDR3 sequence reads CASSIGGAYTGELFF.

This clone was observed a handful of times. From the germline J gene comes the end of the CDR3, since the read stops 3 residues before it. The chain uses TRBV2 and TRBJ1-1; tentative D call: TRBD1 (5 bases). CDR3 size: 14 residues. In germline, CDR1 is SNHLY, CDR2 FYNNEI. V lost 6 bases and J 4 bases, leaving 15 bases between the germline ends. The CDR3 bases that were read are TGTGCCAGCAGGGGATTTGGCGGGGGCACTGAA. This translates into CASRGFGGGTE. The entire CDR3 is CASRGFGGGTEAFF.

At least ten counts were recorded for this clone. From the germline J gene comes the end of the CDR3, since the read stops 3 residues before it. This chain connects TRBV24-1 to TRBJ1-4; 9 bases fit TRBD1. CDR1 KGHDR and CDR2 SFDVKD come from the germline V gene. The length of the CDR3 is 18 residues. V shed 4 bases, J shed 2 bases, and the junction held 10 bases outside the gene matches. The CDR3 loop reads CATSDYTGTGFTNEKLFF. The CDR3 DNA, read in part, is TGTGCCACCAGTGACTACACCGGGACAGGGTTCACTAATGAAAAA.

This clone has ten or more counts. With the read ending 3 residues before the CDR3 end, the germline J gene is used to fill in that end. The V call is TRBV20-1, the J call TRBJ1-1; 8 bases line up with TRBD1. The CDR3 is 14 amino acids. Germline loops: CDR1 DFQATT, CDR2 SNEGSKA (reference sequence). The trim removed 6 bases at V and 0 bases at J, leaving 6 bases unmatched. The CDR3 here is CSAGQGEMNTEAFF. The CDR3 bases that were read are TGCAGTGCCGGACAGGGTGAGATGAACACTGAA.

This clone appeared many times. The read halts 3 residues ahead of the CDR3 end, with the missing end drawn from the germline J gene. The chain carries TRBV20-1 and TRBJ1-2; possibly TRBD1 for D (6 bases). CDR3 size: 12 residues. Germline assignment: CDR1 DFQATT and CDR2 SNEGSKA (reference sequence). The CDR3 sequence is CSALLTVGHYTF. The CDR3 DNA, read in part, is TGCAGTGCTCTATTGACAGTGGGACAC.

This clone was counted ten times or more. Read coverage stops 3 residues before the CDR3 terminus; the germline J gene supplies the remainder. The chain has TRBV4-2 and TRBJ2-1; 9 bases line up with TRBD1. The germline V gene encodes CDR1 LGHNA and CDR2 YNFKEQ. The trim removed 3 bases at V and 6 bases at J, leaving 3 bases unmatched. The length of the CDR3 is 14 residues. CDR3 sequence reads: CASSQTGGSNEQFF. The CDR3 bases that were read are TGTGCCAGCAGCCAGACAGGGGGAAGCAATGAG.

There are many counts of this clone. Read coverage stops 3 residues before the CDR3 terminus; the germline J gene supplies the remainder. The V and J genes are TRBV18 and TRBJ1-6; no reliable D call. This CDR3 contains 19 residues. Germline assignment: CDR1 KGHSH and CDR2 LQKENI. Trimming took 2 bases from V and 5 from J, leaving 22 bases between them. The covered CDR3 bases are TGTGCCAGCTCACCAAAAAGAGTAGGGCGCTCGCCGGATAATTCACCC. Residues: CASSPKRVGRSPDNSP. The entire CDR3 protein reads CASSPKRVGRSPDNSPLHF.

This clone was observed many times. The DNA read from the CDR3 is TGTGCCAGCAGGTTCTTCGCCGGGGAG. The encoded protein is CASRFFAGE. In full, the CDR3 is CASRFFAGELFF. The chain joins TRBV2 to TRBJ2-2; D is unresolved. Read coverage stops 3 residues before the CDR3 terminus; the germline J gene supplies the remainder. Trimming pared 6 bases from V and 6 bases from J, leaving 8 bases between. Per germline, CDR1 SNHLY and CDR2 FYNNEI. The CDR3 runs to 12 residues. The whole variable domain, remainder taken from reference TRBV2 and TRBJ2-2, is EPEVTQTPSHQVTQMGQEVILRCVPISNHLYFYWYRQILGQKVEFLVSFYNNEISEKSEIFDDQFSVERPDGSNFTLKIRSTKLEDSAMYFCASRFFAGELFFGEGSRLTVL.

This clone was counted at least ten times. The DNA ends 3 residues before the CDR3 does, and the rest of the CDR3 is filled in from the germline J gene. This sequence joins TRBV29-1 and TRBJ2-3; D is perhaps TRBD2 (6 bases). The CDR3 contains 13 residues. CDR1 and CDR2 from the germline V gene are SQVTM and ANQGSEA. With 7 bases removed from V and 4 bases from J, the gap between germline ends came to 15 bases. The CDR3 DNA, read in part, is TGCAGCGGCCTACCTTGGGGGGCAGATACG. This translates into CSGLPWGADT. The whole CDR3 protein is CSGLPWGADTQYF.

In its sample, this clone was seen many times. The read ends 3 residues early relative to the CDR3; the germline J gene fills the gap. The genes are TRBV6-1 and TRBJ1-2; D is unresolved. In germline, CDR1 is MNHNS, CDR2 SASEGT. The CDR3 is 14 residues long. V was pared by 3 bases and J by 5 bases, with 13 bases between. The CDR3 region is CASSESPGLYGYTF. CDR3 bases read: TGTGCCAGCAGTGAGTCCCCGGGGTTATATGGC.

This clone has ten or more counts. The CDR3 is cut off 3 residues early in the read; its end comes from the germline J gene. The rearrangement links TRBV7-8 to TRBJ1-1; no clear D. The CDR3 spans 16 residues. The germline gives CDR1 SGHVS, CDR2 FQNEAQ. V was clipped by 1 base and J by 1 base, with 13 bases between them. The sequenced CDR3 bases are TGTGCCAGCAGCTTAGGTGCGTTTCGGGGGAACACTGAA. Its protein is CASSLGAFRGNTE. The full CDR3 sequence reads CASSLGAFRGNTEAFF.